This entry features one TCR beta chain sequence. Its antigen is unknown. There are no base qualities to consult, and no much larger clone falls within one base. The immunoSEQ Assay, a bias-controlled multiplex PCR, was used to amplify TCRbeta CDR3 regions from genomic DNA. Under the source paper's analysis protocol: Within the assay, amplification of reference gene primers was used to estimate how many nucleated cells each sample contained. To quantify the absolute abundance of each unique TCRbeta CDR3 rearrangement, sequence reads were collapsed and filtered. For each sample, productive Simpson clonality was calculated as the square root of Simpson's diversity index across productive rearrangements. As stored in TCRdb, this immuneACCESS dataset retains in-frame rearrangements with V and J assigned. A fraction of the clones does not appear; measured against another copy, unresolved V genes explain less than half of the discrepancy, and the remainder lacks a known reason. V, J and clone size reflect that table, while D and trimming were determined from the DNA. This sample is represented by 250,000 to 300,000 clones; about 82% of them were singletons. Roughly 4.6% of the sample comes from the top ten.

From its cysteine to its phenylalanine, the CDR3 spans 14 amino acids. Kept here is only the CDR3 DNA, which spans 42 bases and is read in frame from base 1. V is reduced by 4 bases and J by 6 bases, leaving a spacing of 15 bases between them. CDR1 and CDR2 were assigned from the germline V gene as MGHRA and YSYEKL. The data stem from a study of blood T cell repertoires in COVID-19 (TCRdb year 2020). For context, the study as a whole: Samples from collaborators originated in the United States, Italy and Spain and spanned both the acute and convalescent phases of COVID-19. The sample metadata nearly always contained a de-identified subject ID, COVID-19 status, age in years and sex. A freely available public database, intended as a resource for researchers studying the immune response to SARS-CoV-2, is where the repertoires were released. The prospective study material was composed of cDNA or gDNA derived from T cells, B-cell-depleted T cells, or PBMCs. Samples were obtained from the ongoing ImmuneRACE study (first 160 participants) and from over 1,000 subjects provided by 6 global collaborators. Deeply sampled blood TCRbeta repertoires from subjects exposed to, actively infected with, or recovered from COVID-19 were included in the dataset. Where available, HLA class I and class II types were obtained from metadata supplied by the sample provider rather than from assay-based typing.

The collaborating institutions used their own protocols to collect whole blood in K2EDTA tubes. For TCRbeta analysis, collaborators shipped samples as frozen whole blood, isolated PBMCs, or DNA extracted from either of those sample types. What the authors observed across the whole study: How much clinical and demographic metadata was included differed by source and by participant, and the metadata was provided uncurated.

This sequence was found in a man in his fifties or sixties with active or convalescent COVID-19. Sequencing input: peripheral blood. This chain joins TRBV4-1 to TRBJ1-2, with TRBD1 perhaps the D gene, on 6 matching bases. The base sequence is TGCGCCAGCAGCCCCCGGGAGGGGGTCCATGGCTACACCTTC. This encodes CASSPREGVHGYTF.